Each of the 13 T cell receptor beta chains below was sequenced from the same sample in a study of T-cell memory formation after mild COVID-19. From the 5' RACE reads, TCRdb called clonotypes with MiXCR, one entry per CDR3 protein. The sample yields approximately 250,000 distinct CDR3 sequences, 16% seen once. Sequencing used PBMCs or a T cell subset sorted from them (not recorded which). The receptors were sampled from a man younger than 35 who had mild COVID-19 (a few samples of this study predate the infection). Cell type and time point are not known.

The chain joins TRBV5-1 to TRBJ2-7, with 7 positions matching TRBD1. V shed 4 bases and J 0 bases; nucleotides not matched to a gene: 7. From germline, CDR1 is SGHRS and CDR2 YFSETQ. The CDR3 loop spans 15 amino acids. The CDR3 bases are TGCGCCAGCAGCACGACAGGGTCCGTCTCCTACGAGCAGTACTTC. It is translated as CASSTTGSVSYEQYF.

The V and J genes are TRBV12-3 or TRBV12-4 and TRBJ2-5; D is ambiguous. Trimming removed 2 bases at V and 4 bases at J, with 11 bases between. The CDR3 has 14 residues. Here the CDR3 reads CASSLHMPPETQYF. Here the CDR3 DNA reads TGTGCCAGCAGTTTACACATGCCCCCAGAGACCCAGTACTTC.

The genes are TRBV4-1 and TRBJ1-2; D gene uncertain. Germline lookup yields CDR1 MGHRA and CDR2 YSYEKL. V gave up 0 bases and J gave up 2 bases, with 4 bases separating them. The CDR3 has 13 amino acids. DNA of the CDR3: TGCGCCAGCAGCCAAGAGGGCAACTATGGCTACACCTTC. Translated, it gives CASSQEGNYGYTF.

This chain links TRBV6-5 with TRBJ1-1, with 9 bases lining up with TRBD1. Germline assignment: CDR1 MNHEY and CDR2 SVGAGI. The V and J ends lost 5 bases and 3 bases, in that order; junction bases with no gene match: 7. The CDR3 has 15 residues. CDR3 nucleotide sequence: TGTGCCAGCAGTGCGCCGGGACAGGGATACACTGAAGCTTTCTTT. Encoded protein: CASSAPGQGYTEAFF.

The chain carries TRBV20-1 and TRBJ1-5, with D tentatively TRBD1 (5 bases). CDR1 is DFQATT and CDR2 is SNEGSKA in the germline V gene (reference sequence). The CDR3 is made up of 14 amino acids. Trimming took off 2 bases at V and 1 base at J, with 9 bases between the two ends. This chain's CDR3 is CSARMGGSNQPQHF. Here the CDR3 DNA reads TGCAGTGCTAGAATGGGGGGAAGCAATCAGCCCCAGCATTTT.

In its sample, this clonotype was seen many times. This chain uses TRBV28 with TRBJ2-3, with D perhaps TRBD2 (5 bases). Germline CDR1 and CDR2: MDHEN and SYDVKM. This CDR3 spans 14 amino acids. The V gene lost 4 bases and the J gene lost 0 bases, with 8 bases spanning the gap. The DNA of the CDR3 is TGTGCCAGCAGTTCGGGCGGGAGCACAGATACGCAGTATTTT. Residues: CASSSGGSTDTQYF.

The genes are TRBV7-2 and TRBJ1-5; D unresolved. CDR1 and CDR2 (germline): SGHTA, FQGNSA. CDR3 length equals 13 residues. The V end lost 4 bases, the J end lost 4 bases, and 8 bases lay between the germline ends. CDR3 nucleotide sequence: TGTGCCAGCAGCTGGGCCGTAAATCAGCCCCAGCATTTT. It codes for CASSWAVNQPQHF. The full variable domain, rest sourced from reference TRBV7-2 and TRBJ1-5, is GAGVSQSPSNKVTEKGKDVELRCDPISGHTALYWYRQSLGQGLEFLIYFQGNSAPDKSGLPSDRFSAERTGGSVSTLTIQRTQQEDSAVYLCASSWAVNQPQHFGDGTRLSIL.

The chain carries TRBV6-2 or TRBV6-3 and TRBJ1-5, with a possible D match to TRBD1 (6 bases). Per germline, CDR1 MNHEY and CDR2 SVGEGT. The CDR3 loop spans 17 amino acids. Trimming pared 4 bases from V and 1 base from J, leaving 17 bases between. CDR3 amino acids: CASSFKIRGGSNQPQHF. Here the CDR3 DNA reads TGTGCCAGCAGTTTTAAGATTAGGGGGGGAAGCAATCAGCCCCAGCATTTT.

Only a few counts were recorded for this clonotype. Here the CDR3 DNA reads TGCGCCAGCAGCTTGGACTTTGGCGTAGCGGGGGGGCAAGATACGCAGTATTTT. Its protein is CASSLDFGVAGGQDTQYF. The rearrangement uses TRBV5-1 and TRBJ2-3; 11 bases line up with TRBD2. This CDR3 contains 18 residues. The trim removed 0 bases at V and 5 bases at J, leaving 11 bases unmatched. Germline-derived CDR1 and CDR2 are SGHRS and YFSETQ.

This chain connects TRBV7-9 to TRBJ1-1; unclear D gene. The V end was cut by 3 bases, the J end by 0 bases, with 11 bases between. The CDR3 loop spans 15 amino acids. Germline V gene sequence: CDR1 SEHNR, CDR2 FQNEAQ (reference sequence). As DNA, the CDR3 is TGTGCCAGCAGCTTTAAACGGATGATGAACACTGAAGCTTTCTTT. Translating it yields CASSFKRMMNTEAFF.

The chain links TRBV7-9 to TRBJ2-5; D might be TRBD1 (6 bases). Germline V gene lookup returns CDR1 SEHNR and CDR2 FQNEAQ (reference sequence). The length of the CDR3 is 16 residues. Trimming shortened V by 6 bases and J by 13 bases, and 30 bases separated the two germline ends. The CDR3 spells CASSGPPANPGQVWYF. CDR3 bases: TGTGCCAGCAGTGGTCCCCCCGCAAACCCGGGACAAGTCTGGTACTTC.

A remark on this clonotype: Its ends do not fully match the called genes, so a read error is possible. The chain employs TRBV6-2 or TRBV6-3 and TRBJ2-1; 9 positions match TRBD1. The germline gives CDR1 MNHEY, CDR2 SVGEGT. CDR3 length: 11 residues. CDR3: CASSSQGAQFF. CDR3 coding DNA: TGTGCCAGCAGTTCACAGGGGGCCCAGTTTTTC.

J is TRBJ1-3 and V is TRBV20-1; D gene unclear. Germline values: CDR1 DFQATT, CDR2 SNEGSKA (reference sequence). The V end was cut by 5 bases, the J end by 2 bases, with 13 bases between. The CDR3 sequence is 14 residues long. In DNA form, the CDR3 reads TGCAGTGCTCCCGAGAGGGTGACTGGAAACACCATATATTTT. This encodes CSAPERVTGNTIYF.